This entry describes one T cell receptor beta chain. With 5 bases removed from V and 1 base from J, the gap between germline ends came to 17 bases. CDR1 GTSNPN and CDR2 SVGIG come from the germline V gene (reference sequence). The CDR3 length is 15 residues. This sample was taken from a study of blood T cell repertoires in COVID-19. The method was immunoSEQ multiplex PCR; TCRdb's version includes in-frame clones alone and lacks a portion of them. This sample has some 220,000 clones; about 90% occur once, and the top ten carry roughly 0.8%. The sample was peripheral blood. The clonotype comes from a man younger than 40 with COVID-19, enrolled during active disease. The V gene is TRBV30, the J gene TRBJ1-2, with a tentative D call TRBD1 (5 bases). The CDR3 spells CAWGALDSYNYGYTF. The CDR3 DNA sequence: TGTGCCTGGGGGGCCCTTGACAGCTATAACTATGGCTACACCTTC.